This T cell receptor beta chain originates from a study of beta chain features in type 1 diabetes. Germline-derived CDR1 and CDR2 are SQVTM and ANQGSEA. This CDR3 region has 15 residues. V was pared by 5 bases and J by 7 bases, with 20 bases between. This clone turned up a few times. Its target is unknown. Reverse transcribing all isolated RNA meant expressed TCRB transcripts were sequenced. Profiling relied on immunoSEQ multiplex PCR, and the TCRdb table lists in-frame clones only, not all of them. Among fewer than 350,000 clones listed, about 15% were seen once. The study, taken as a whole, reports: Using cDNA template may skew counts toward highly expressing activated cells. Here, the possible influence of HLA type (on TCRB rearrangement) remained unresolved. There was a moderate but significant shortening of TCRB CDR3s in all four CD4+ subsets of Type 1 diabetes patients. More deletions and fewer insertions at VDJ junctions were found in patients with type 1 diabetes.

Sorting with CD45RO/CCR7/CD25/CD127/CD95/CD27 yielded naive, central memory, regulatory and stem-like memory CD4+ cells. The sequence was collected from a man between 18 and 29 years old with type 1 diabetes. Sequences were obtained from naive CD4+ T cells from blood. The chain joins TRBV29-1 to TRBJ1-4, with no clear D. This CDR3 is CSVSKEGSWSEKLFF. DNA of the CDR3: TGCAGCGTTTCCAAGGAGGGCAGTTGGTCTGAAAAACTGTTTTTT.